Following are 23 T cell receptor beta chains from one sample sequenced in a study of blood T cell repertoires in COVID-19. Measured with immunoSEQ multiplex PCR; TCRdb has only the in-frame clones, and not every one. The table includes 130,000 or so clones, 84% detected once. Input material: PBMCs or T cells enriched from blood (not recorded which). The receptors here all came from a woman aged 45-65 years with acute COVID-19.

The V gene is TRBV3-1 (or the pseudogene TRBV3-2), the J gene TRBJ1-1, with TRBD1 matching over 9 bases. The length of the CDR3 is 15 residues. Germline V gene sequence: CDR1 LGHDT, CDR2 YNNKEL (reference sequence). The V segment lost 4 bases and the J segment 5 bases; nucleotides outside the gene matches: 8. CDR3 amino acids: CASSLRGQGGTEAFF. The CDR3 bases are TGTGCCAGCAGCCTACGGGGACAGGGAGGTACTGAAGCTTTCTTT.

The genes are TRBV18 and TRBJ2-3; 9 bases line up with TRBD2. Germline-derived CDR1 and CDR2 are KGHSH and LQKENI. The CDR3 is made up of 17 amino acids. V dropped 2 bases and J dropped 0; count of bases not matched to a gene: 6. The CDR3 coding sequence is TGTGCCAGCTCACCAAGGACTAGCGCCCTTAGCACAGATACGCAGTATTTT. Translated: CASSPRTSALSTDTQYF. The full variable domain, in which reference TRBV18 and TRBJ2-3 provide the parts outside the CDR3, is NAGVMQNPRHLVRRRGQEARLRCSPMKGHSHVYWYRQLPEEGLKFMVYLQKENIIDESGMPKERFSAEFPKEGPSILRIQQVVRGDSAAYFCASSPRTSALSTDTQYFGPGTRLTVL.

The rearrangement links TRBV20-1 to TRBJ1-1; D remains ambiguous. The length of the CDR3 is 11 residues. Germline loops: CDR1 DFQATT, CDR2 SNEGSKA (reference sequence). V was pared by 8 bases and J by 3 bases, with 10 bases between. This CDR3 reads CSILEDTEAFF. The CDR3, as DNA: TGCAGTATCTTAGAGGACACTGAAGCTTTCTTT.

The rearrangement links TRBV19 to TRBJ2-3; D ambiguous. Trimming cost V 6 bases and J 6 bases, with 13 bases left between them. This CDR3 contains 13 residues. The V gene's germline CDR1 is LNHDA and CDR2 SQIVND (reference sequence). CDR3 in amino acids: CASRASTSDTQYF. CDR3 sequence (DNA): TGTGCCAGTAGGGCCTCAACGTCCGATACGCAGTATTTT.

This rearrangement joins TRBV19 to TRBJ1-5; D unresolved. Germline values: CDR1 LNHDA, CDR2 SQIVND (reference sequence). The CDR3 sequence is 12 residues long. Trimming left V 4 bases short and J 4 bases short, with 5 bases between. CDR3 DNA: TGTGCCAGTAGTACTCCGAATCAGCCCCAGCATTTT. Translation: CASSTPNQPQHF.

The table lists this clone with a count of one. This chain connects TRBV7-2 to TRBJ2-5; TRBD1 aligns across 8 bases. Germline CDR1 SGHTA, CDR2 FQGNSA. This CDR3 is 14 amino acids long. J was trimmed by 7 bases and V by 5 bases; bases with no gene match: 9. This CDR3 reads CASSPPGGYGTQYF. DNA of the CDR3: TGTGCCAGCAGCCCTCCAGGGGGCTATGGGACCCAGTACTTC. The full variable domain, its missing parts supplied by reference TRBV7-2 and TRBJ2-5, is GAGVSQSPSNKVTEKGKDVELRCDPISGHTALYWYRQSLGQGLEFLIYFQGNSAPDKSGLPSDRFSAERTGGSVSTLTIQRTQQEDSAVYLCASSPPGGYGTQYFGPGTRLLVL.

The chain has TRBV7-2 and TRBJ2-3; 10 nucleotides agree with TRBD2. There are 16 residues in the CDR3. Germline V gene sequence: CDR1 SGHTA, CDR2 FQGNSA. Trimming cost V 6 bases and J 4 bases; bases outside gene matches: 10. The CDR3 spells CASSRLGTSVPDTQYF. The CDR3 region has the DNA TGTGCCAGCAGTAGACTTGGGACTAGCGTACCAGATACGCAGTATTTT.

This chain uses TRBV4-3 with TRBJ1-4; no reliable D call. The germline CDR1 and CDR2 sequences are LGHNA and YSLEER. Trimming removed 0 bases at V and 4 bases at J, with 9 bases between. This CDR3 has 15 amino acids. The CDR3 here is CASSQDGDRNEKLFF. DNA for the CDR3: TGCGCCAGCAGCCAAGATGGAGATCGTAATGAAAAACTGTTTTTT.

This chain uses TRBV10-2 with TRBJ2-6, with TRBD2 identical over 13 bases. The CDR3 contains 17 residues. V was pared by 10 bases and J by 1 base, with 7 bases of the junction left unmatched. In germline, CDR1 is WSHSY, CDR2 SAAADI. This CDR3 is CATMRTSGSSGANVLTF. The CDR3, as DNA: TGCGCCACCATGAGGACTAGCGGGAGTTCTGGGGCCAACGTCCTGACTTTC.

The chain employs TRBV4-2 and TRBJ1-2; D gene ambiguous. The germline V gene has CDR1 LGHNA and CDR2 YNFKEQ. The CDR3 is 14 amino acids. V lost 0 bases and J lost 6, with 11 bases in between. Here the CDR3 reads CASSQDPAGNGYTF. As DNA, the CDR3 is TGTGCCAGCAGCCAAGATCCCGCAGGCAATGGCTACACCTTC.

The chain uses TRBV5-5 and TRBJ2-7; D remains ambiguous. V was pared by 3 bases and J by 7 bases, with 11 bases between. The CDR3 contains 12 residues. Germline V lookup: CDR1 SGHKS, CDR2 YYEKEE (reference sequence). Here the CDR3 DNA reads TGTGCCAGCAGCTCGGTAACGGGTGAGCAGTACTTC. Translated, it gives CASSSVTGEQYF. The full variable domain, in which reference TRBV5-5 and TRBJ2-7 provide the parts outside the CDR3, is DAGVTQSPTHLIKTRGQQVTLRCSPISGHKSVSWYQQVLGQGPQFIFQYYEKEERGRGNFPDRFSARQFPNYSSELNVNALLLGDSALYLCASSSVTGEQYFGPGTRLTVT.

The CDR3 region has the DNA TGTGCCAGCAGATTGGCAGGGCTGAACACTGAAGCTTTCTTT. This codes for CASRLAGLNTEAFF. V gene TRBV25-1 combines with J gene TRBJ1-1, with D perhaps matching TRBD1 (5 bases). Germline CDR1 is MGHDK and CDR2 is SYGVNS. Trimming pared 6 bases from V and 0 bases from J, leaving 11 bases between. CDR3 length: 14 amino acids.

This clone was seen only a few times. The V call is TRBV11-2, the J call TRBJ2-7; weak D call: TRBD1 (6 bases). Germline values: CDR1 SGHAT, CDR2 FQNNGV. The V end lost 5 bases, the J end lost 6 bases, and 20 bases lay between the germline ends. CDR3 length: 15 residues. The CDR3 loop reads CASSPQGTGGGEQYF. CDR3 bases: TGTGCCAGCAGCCCACAGGGAACAGGTGGGGGCGAGCAGTACTTC.

This chain uses TRBV4-1 with TRBJ2-1; D is ambiguous. Per the germline V gene, CDR1 is MGHRA and CDR2 is YSYEKL. Trimming removed 0 bases from V and 0 bases from J, with 9 bases in between. CDR3 length: 16 amino acids. The CDR3 protein is CASSQDPVRSYNEQFF. CDR3 bases: TGCGCCAGCAGCCAAGACCCTGTCCGCTCCTACAATGAGCAGTTCTTC.

The chain carries TRBV5-8 and TRBJ2-7, with 11 bases that match TRBD2. CDR1 and CDR2 from the germline V gene are SGHTS and YDEGEE. Losses at the gene ends were 4 bases for V and 7 bases for J; bases not matched to a gene: 10. CDR3 length: 15 amino acids. CDR3 protein: CASSPLAGGPKEQYF. The CDR3 DNA reads as TGTGCCAGCAGCCCATTAGCGGGAGGGCCGAAAGAGCAGTACTTC.

V gene TRBV5-1 combines with J gene TRBJ2-4, with D possibly matching TRBD1 (6 bases). The CDR3 runs 14 residues. Germline lookup yields CDR1 SGHRS and CDR2 YFSETQ. Trimming pared 7 bases from V and 5 bases from J, leaving 16 bases between. DNA of the CDR3: TGCGCCAGCGGTACACAGGGTAGGGAAAACATTCAGTACTTC. Amino acids: CASGTQGRENIQYF. The full variable domain, in which reference TRBV5-1 and TRBJ2-4 provide the parts outside the CDR3, is KAGVTQTPRYLIKTRGQQVTLSCSPISGHRSVSWYQQTPGQGLQFLFEYFSETQRNKGNFPGRFSGRQFSNSRSEMNVSTLELGDSALYLCASGTQGRENIQYFGAGTRLSVL.

This rearrangement joins TRBV7-2 to TRBJ2-7; D is perhaps TRBD1 (6 bases). V lost 4 bases, J lost 5 bases, and 15 bases lay in between. The CDR3 consists of 14 residues. Germline V gene data show CDR1 as SGHTA and CDR2 as FQGNSA. CDR3 sequence (DNA): TGTGCCAGCAGCTGGGTCCCAGGGGCCCACGAGCAGTACTTC. This sequence encodes CASSWVPGAHEQYF. The full variable domain, its missing parts supplied by reference TRBV7-2 and TRBJ2-7, is GAGVSQSPSNKVTEKGKDVELRCDPISGHTALYWYRQSLGQGLEFLIYFQGNSAPDKSGLPSDRFSAERTGGSVSTLTIQRTQQEDSAVYLCASSWVPGAHEQYFGPGTRLTVT.

The rearrangement joins TRBV19 to TRBJ1-5; 8 bases are shared with TRBD1. Germline CDR1 LNHDA, CDR2 SQIVND (reference sequence). This CDR3 comprises 15 residues. Unmatched junction bases numbered 6, after V lost 3 bases and J lost 5 bases. CDR3 loop: CASSMDRARDQPQHF. CDR3 in DNA: TGTGCCAGTAGTATGGACAGGGCTAGAGATCAGCCCCAGCATTTT.

This clone has just a few counts. V gene TRBV2 combines with J gene TRBJ2-1, with TRBD1 matching 9 bases. The CDR3 covers 14 residues. V gave up 1 base and J gave up 5 bases; unmatched junction bases: 0. Germline V CDR1 and CDR2: SNHLY, FYNNEI. The CDR3 reads CASSEGTGDNEQFF. In DNA form, the CDR3 reads TGTGCCAGCAGTGAAGGGACAGGGGACAATGAGCAGTTCTTC.

J is TRBJ2-3 and V is TRBV13, with 7 bases aligning to TRBD2. The V and J ends lost 5 bases and 1 base, in that order; junction bases with no gene match: 9. The CDR3 has 16 residues. Germline values: CDR1 PRHDT, CDR2 FYEKMQ (reference sequence). The CDR3 coding sequence is TGTGCCAGCAGCCCGGGAGGACGAGGGGGCACAGATACGCAGTATTTT. Its protein product is CASSPGGRGGTDTQYF.

The J gene is TRBJ2-2, the V gene TRBV5-1; 9 positions agree with TRBD2. Germline V gene lookup returns CDR1 SGHRS and CDR2 YFSETQ. The CDR3 has 16 amino acids. Germline trimming cut 4 bases from V and 5 bases from J; bases unmatched to any gene: 9. The CDR3 DNA reads as TGCGCCAGCAGCCCGACTAGCGGAGGGGGGACCGGGGAGCTGTTTTTT. It encodes CASSPTSGGGTGELFF.

The V and J genes are TRBV27 and TRBJ2-7; TRBD1 aligns across 10 bases. Germline values: CDR1 MNHEY, CDR2 SMNVEV (reference sequence). CDR3 length: 16 amino acids. V shed 6 bases, J shed 4 bases, and the junction held 12 bases outside the gene matches. CDR3 region: CASSLKPGQGFYEQYF. CDR3 nucleotides: TGTGCCAGCAGCCTCAAGCCGGGACAGGGGTTTTACGAGCAGTACTTC.

CDR3 DNA sequence: TGTGCCAGCAGTCGACAGGGGGAACAGCCCCAGCATTTT. Amino acids: CASSRQGEQPQHF. The rearrangement links TRBV12-3 or TRBV12-4 to TRBJ1-5, with 9 positions matching TRBD1. V lost 5 bases and J lost 7; bases outside the gene matches: 3. The CDR3 covers 13 residues.